A single T cell receptor (beta chain) is shown here with its context. The sample originates from a study of cytomegalovirus exposure and HLA in healthy donors. CDR1 GTSNPN and CDR2 SVGIG come from the germline V gene (reference sequence). The length of the CDR3 is 15 residues. The J segment lost 4 bases and the V segment lost 1 base, leaving 5 bases of the junction unmatched. TCRdb keeps only in-frame clones here, not all; method: immunoSEQ multiplex PCR. The sample holds some 350,000 clones, roughly nine tenths seen once. Sequences were obtained from PBMCs. This TCR derives from a woman in her twenties or thirties in good health and CMV-seropositive. The rearrangement joins TRBV30 to TRBJ1-4; 8 nucleotides align to TRBD1. The DNA for the CDR3 is TGTGCCTGGAGTGCCCCGGGACAGGTTAATGAAAAACTGTTTTTT. This translates into CAWSAPGQVNEKLFF.